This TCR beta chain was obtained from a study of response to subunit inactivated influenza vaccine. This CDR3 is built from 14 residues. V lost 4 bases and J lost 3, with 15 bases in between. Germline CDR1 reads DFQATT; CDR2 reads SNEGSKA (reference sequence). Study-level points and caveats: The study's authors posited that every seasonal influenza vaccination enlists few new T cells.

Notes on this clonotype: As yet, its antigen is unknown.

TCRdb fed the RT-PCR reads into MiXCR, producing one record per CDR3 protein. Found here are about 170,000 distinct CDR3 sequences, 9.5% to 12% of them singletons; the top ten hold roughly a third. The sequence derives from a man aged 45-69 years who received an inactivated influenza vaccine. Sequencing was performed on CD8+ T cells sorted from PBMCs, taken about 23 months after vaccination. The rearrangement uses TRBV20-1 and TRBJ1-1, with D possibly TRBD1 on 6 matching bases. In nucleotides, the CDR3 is TGCAGTGCTATCCGGGACACGGGCCACACTGAAGCTTTCTTT. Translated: CSAIRDTGHTEAFF.